This TCR beta chain was captured by sequencing in a study of OX40 agonist ivuxolimab in advanced cancers. In germline, CDR1 is MNHEY, CDR2 SMNVEV (reference sequence). The CDR3 has 13 amino acids. V lost 2 bases and J 0 bases, leaving 2 bases between the germline ends. The data were produced by immunoSEQ multiplex PCR, yet TCRdb's version contains in-frame clones alone and is incomplete. The sample has 70,000 to 85,000 clones, roughly 86% seen once. The sequence derives from an adult with an advanced solid tumor such as melanoma, head and neck, liver or kidney cancer. V is TRBV27 and J is TRBJ1-5; no clear D. The sequencing used CD4+ or CD8+ T cells sorted from blood, collected in a trial of the OX40 agonist ivuxolimab. DNA for the CDR3: TGTGCCAGCAGTTTAAGTAGCAATCAGCCCCAGCATTTT. It encodes CASSLSSNQPQHF.